These T cell receptor beta chains were read from a single sample in a study of shared clonotypes between healthy human individuals. Assay used: immunoSEQ multiplex PCR; TCRdb lists only in-frame clones, some missing. Among around 1,100,000 clones, approximately 80% were seen once, and the ten largest hold about 0.89%. Sequenced: memory CD4+ T cells from PBMCs. The receptors derive from a young man in good health. Some clones in this sample may be carry-over from other donors' samples. Both conserved end residues are part of each CDR3. D genes are given only for firm matches. Some rows mark clone size as missing; the rest say once, few, many or name a class of expanded clone.

CDR3	DNA	V	D	J	size	length
CASSYSTRIGYGYTF	TGTGCCAGCAGTTACTCGACGAGGATCGGCTATGGCTACACCTTC	TRBV6-5	NA	TRBJ1-2	NA	15
CASSVAPAGGADTQYF	TGTGCCAGCAGCGTAGCTCCAGCGGGAGGCGCAGATACGCAGTATTTT	TRBV9	TRBD2	TRBJ2-3	NA	16
CASSYSGNTGELFF	TGTGCCAGCAGCTACTCGGGGAACACCGGGGAGCTGTTTTTT	TRBV7-7	NA	TRBJ2-2	NA	14
CASSLNLPGELFF	TGTGCCAGCAGCTTAAATCTTCCCGGGGAGCTGTTTTTT	TRBV7-2	NA	TRBJ2-2	NA	13
CASALGMNTEAFF	TGTGCTAGTGCCCTCGGAATGAACACTGAAGCTTTCTTT	TRBV12-5	NA	TRBJ1-1	NA	13
CASSSGQGFQPQHF	TGTGCCAGCAGTTCCGGACAGGGGTTTCAGCCCCAGCATTTT	TRBV6-5	TRBD1	TRBJ1-5	NA	14
CATTTRQGNTEAFF	TGTGCCACCACGACCAGACAGGGGAACACTGAAGCTTTCTTT	TRBV2	TRBD1	TRBJ1-1	NA	14
CASSPGPVGNTIYF	TGTGCCAGCAGTCCCGGCCCTGTTGGAAACACCATATATTTT	TRBV28	NA	TRBJ1-3	NA	14
CASRPGGSYEQYF	TGTGCCAGCAGGCCAGGGGGCTCCTACGAGCAGTACTTC	TRBV28	TRBD1	TRBJ2-7	NA	13
CASSQVSSSASTDTQYF	TGCGCCAGCAGCCAAGTTTCATCTAGCGCTAGCACAGATACGCAGTATTTT	TRBV4-1	NA	TRBJ2-3	NA	17
CASSLTPSGLAGGLYNEQFF	TGTGCCAGCAGTTTAACCCCCTCGGGACTAGCGGGAGGGTTATACAATGAGCAGTTCTTC	TRBV28	TRBD2	TRBJ2-1	NA	20
CSVEARGVGYGYTF	TGCAGCGTTGAGGCCCGAGGGGTAGGCTATGGCTACACCTTC	TRBV29-1	NA	TRBJ1-2	few	14
CASSPGGGEQYF	TGTGCCAGCAGCCCAGGGGGCGGCGAGCAGTACTTC	TRBV5-4	TRBD1	TRBJ2-7	NA	12
CASSLVQGLTYEQYF	TGCGCCAGCAGCTTGGTACAGGGGCTTACCTACGAGCAGTACTTC	TRBV5-1	TRBD1	TRBJ2-7	NA	15
CASPSGVGTEAFF	TGTGCCAGTCCCTCGGGGGTGGGCACTGAAGCTTTCTTT	TRBV30	NA	TRBJ1-1	NA	13
CSVVRTGYGYTF	TGCAGCGTTGTAAGGACAGGCTATGGCTACACCTTC	TRBV29-1	TRBD1	TRBJ1-2	once	12
CASSFSGESSQPQHF	TGCGCCAGCAGCTTTTCGGGGGAGTCTTCGCAGCCCCAGCATTTT	TRBV5-1	NA	TRBJ1-5	NA	15
CASSTGRGSETQYF	TGCGCCAGCAGCACCGGACGGGGGTCGGAGACCCAGTACTTC	TRBV5-1	NA	TRBJ2-5	NA	14
CASRTGEVNTGELFF	TGTGCCAGCAGGACAGGGGAAGTAAATACCGGGGAGCTGTTTTTT	TRBV6-5	TRBD1	TRBJ2-2	NA	15
CASGLAGGPRTEQFF	TGTGCCAGCGGATTAGCGGGAGGGCCTCGTACTGAGCAGTTCTTC	TRBV27	TRBD2	TRBJ2-1	NA	15
CASSLEGRPPNEQFF	TGTGCCAGCAGCTTAGAGGGACGCCCACCAAATGAGCAGTTCTTC	TRBV11-3	NA	TRBJ2-1	few	15
CASSVGGTANQETQYF	TGCGCCAGCAGCGTTGGCGGGACAGCCAACCAAGAGACCCAGTACTTC	TRBV5-1	NA	TRBJ2-5	NA	16
CASSFFQGELFF	TGTGCCAGCAGCTTTTTCCAGGGGGAGCTGTTTTTT	TRBV7-3	NA	TRBJ2-2	NA	12
CASTRLRRGQYF	TGTGCCAGCACCCGATTGCGGCGGGGGCAGTACTTC	TRBV11-3	NA	TRBJ2-7	NA	12
CASSFSGRVYEQYF	TGTGCCAGCAGTTTTAGCGGGAGGGTCTACGAGCAGTACTTC	TRBV27	TRBD2	TRBJ2-7	NA	14
CASSLNPGAYNEQFF	TGTGCCAGCAGTTTAAACCCGGGAGCCTACAATGAGCAGTTCTTC	TRBV27	NA	TRBJ2-1	NA	15
CASSLGRTGANYGYTF	TGTGCCAGCAGCTTAGGACGGACAGGGGCTAACTATGGCTACACCTTC	TRBV7-2	TRBD1	TRBJ1-2	NA	16
CASSSRQGASQYF	TGTGCCAGCAGCTCCCGACAGGGCGCCTCGCAGTACTTC	TRBV7-9	TRBD1	TRBJ2-7	few	13
CATGGHRAGGNTIYF	TGTGCCACCGGGGGCCACAGGGCTGGTGGAAACACCATATATTTT	TRBV10-3	NA	TRBJ1-3	NA	15
CASSAKPQATEAFF	TGTGCCAGCAGCGCTAAGCCCCAGGCTACTGAAGCTTTCTTT	TRBV7-9	NA	TRBJ1-1	NA	14
CASNRGPYEQYF	TGTGCCTCTAACAGGGGGCCCTACGAGCAGTACTTC	TRBV28	TRBD1	TRBJ2-7	few	12
CASGDRGTDTQYF	TGCGCCAGCGGGGACCGGGGCACAGATACGCAGTATTTT	TRBV5-1	NA	TRBJ2-3	NA	13
CASNQKRGGTGELFF	TGTGCCAGTAATCAGAAGAGAGGGGGCACCGGGGAGCTGTTTTTT	TRBV19	NA	TRBJ2-2	few	15
CASRRTSGSNEQFF	TGTGCCAGCAGACGGACTAGCGGGAGCAATGAGCAGTTCTTC	TRBV6-5	TRBD2	TRBJ2-1	NA	14
CASSLGSGSGYKGYEQYF	TGTGCCAGCAGCTTAGGTAGCGGGAGCGGTTATAAGGGCTACGAGCAGTACTTC	TRBV11-2	TRBD2	TRBJ2-7	few	18
CASSLVAPGELFF	TGTGCCAGCAGCTTAGTAGCTCCCGGGGAGCTGTTTTTT	TRBV11-2	NA	TRBJ2-2	NA	13
CASSPQGVETQYF	TGCGCCAGCAGCCCCCAGGGGGTGGAGACCCAGTACTTC	TRBV5-1	TRBD1	TRBJ2-5	once	13
CAWSPKRGQGRRTEAFF	TGTGCCTGGAGTCCCAAACGGGGACAGGGGAGGAGGACTGAAGCTTTCTTT	TRBV30	TRBD1	TRBJ1-1	NA	17
CASSLVGTGLAYGYTF	TGTGCCAGCAGCTTAGTCGGGACAGGGTTGGCCTATGGCTACACCTTC	TRBV7-8	TRBD1	TRBJ1-2	NA	16
CASSEAWYEQYF	TGTGCCAGCAGTGAAGCCTGGTACGAGCAGTACTTC	TRBV6-1	NA	TRBJ2-7	once	12
CASSFFSLGDTQYF	TGTGCCAGCAGTTTTTTTAGTCTTGGAGATACGCAGTATTTT	TRBV27	NA	TRBJ2-3	NA	14
CAITPGGLINTIYF	TGTGCCATCACACCGGGAGGGCTAATAAACACCATATATTTT	TRBV10-3	NA	TRBJ1-3	NA	14
CASTWEGSVQPQHF	TGTGCCAGCACCTGGGAGGGCAGCGTTCAGCCCCAGCATTTT	TRBV28	NA	TRBJ1-5	NA	14
CATSRETSTLLAKNIQYF	TGTGCCACCAGCAGAGAAACCAGCACCCTGCTAGCCAAAAACATTCAGTACTTC	TRBV15	NA	TRBJ2-4	NA	18
CASSLDIENTEAFF	TGTGCCAGCAGCTTAGATATTGAAAACACTGAAGCTTTCTTT	TRBV11-2	NA	TRBJ1-1	NA	14
CASTSWGGTGELFF	TGTGCCAGCACTAGTTGGGGAGGCACCGGGGAGCTGTTTTTT	TRBV27	NA	TRBJ2-2	NA	14
CASTRGTGQETQYF	TGTGCCAGCACCAGGGGGACAGGCCAAGAGACCCAGTACTTC	TRBV5-8	TRBD1	TRBJ2-5	NA	14
CASSLSPTYNEQFF	TGTGCCAGCAGCTTAAGCCCGACTTACAATGAGCAGTTCTTC	TRBV11-1	NA	TRBJ2-1	NA	14
CASSLDGRVGYGYTF	TGTGCCAGCAGCTTAGATGGCAGGGTGGGTTATGGCTACACCTTC	TRBV7-8	NA	TRBJ1-2	NA	15
CASSQLPIAGASYNEQFF	TGTGCCAGCAGCCAACTCCCAATAGCGGGAGCCTCCTACAATGAGCAGTTCTTC	TRBV4-2	TRBD2	TRBJ2-1	NA	18
CASSLGGHQWRPLHF	TGTGCCAGCAGTTTAGGGGGACACCAGTGGAGACCCCTCCACTTT	TRBV28	NA	TRBJ1-6	many	15
CASSGNQPQHF	TGTGCCAGCAGTGGGAATCAGCCCCAGCATTTT	TRBV6-1	NA	TRBJ1-5	NA	11
CASSMNEQPQHF	TGTGCCAGCAGCATGAACGAACAGCCCCAGCATTTT	TRBV7-9	NA	TRBJ1-5	NA	12
CATRQNQGNSGNTIYF	TGTGCCACAAGACAGAATCAGGGTAACTCTGGAAACACCATATATTTT	TRBV19	NA	TRBJ1-3	NA	16